This T cell receptor (beta chain) is drawn from a study of T cells expressing NK-cell markers. The CDR3 loop spans 14 amino acids. TCRdb reprocessed the 5' RACE reads, keeping one entry per CDR3 protein, no DNA. Found here are 150,000 to 180,000 distinct CDR3 sequences; the top ten clones hold 30% to 45%. The sample consisted of blood T cells: a sorted CD56 or NKG2C T cell subset, CD4+ or CD8+ T cells, or bulk PBMC T cells (not recorded which). The TCR comes from a woman between 50 and 59 years old in good health. The chain employs TRBV12-3 or TRBV12-4 and TRBJ2-3. The CDR3 is CASSLAEATDTQYF.